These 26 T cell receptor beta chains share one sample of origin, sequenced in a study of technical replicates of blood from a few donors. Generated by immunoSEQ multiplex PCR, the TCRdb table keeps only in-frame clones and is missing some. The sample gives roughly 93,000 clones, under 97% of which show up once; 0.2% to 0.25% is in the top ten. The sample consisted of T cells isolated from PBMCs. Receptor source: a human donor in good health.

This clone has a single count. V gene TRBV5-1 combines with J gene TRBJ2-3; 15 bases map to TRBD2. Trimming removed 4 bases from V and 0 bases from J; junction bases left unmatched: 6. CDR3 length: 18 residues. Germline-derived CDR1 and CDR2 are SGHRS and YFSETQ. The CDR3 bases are TGCGCCAGCAGCGGGGGACTAGCGGGGGGCTATAGCACAGATACGCAGTATTTT. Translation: CASSGGLAGGYSTDTQYF.

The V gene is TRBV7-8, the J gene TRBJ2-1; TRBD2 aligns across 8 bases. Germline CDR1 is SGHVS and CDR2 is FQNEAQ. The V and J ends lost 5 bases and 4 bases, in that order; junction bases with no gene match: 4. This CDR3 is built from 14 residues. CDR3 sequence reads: CASSAGGPYNEQFF. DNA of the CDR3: TGTGCCAGCAGCGCGGGGGGCCCGTACAATGAGCAGTTCTTC.

Written as DNA, the CDR3 is TGCGCCAGCAGCCCTATAGGAGGCCGAGGGAACACTGAAGCTTTCTTT. This codes for CASSPIGGRGNTEAFF. The genes are TRBV4-1 and TRBJ1-1; D is undetermined. The V and J ends lost 4 bases and 1 base respectively, with 16 bases between them. Germline values: CDR1 MGHRA, CDR2 YSYEKL. CDR3 length equals 16 residues.

CDR3 nucleotides: TGTGCCAGCAGCTTAGATAGGGGAAACATTCAGTACTTC. It encodes CASSLDRGNIQYF. This chain uses TRBV11-2 with TRBJ2-4, with D possibly being TRBD1 (5 bases). The germline V gene has CDR1 SGHAT and CDR2 FQNNGV. Trimming removed 0 bases at V and 6 bases at J, with 6 bases between. The CDR3 runs 13 residues.

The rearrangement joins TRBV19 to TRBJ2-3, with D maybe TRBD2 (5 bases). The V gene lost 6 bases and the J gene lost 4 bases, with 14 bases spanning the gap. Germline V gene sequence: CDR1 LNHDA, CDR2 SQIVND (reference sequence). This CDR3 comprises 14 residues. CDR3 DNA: TGTGCCAGTAGCCTGATGGGGAGCGCAGATACGCAGTATTTT. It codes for CASSLMGSADTQYF.

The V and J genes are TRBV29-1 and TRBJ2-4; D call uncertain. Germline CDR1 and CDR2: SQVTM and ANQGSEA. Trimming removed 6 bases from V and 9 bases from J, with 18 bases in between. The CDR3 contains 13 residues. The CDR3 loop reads CSVLKYVGGIQYF. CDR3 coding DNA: TGCAGCGTGTTGAAATACGTCGGCGGCATTCAGTACTTC.

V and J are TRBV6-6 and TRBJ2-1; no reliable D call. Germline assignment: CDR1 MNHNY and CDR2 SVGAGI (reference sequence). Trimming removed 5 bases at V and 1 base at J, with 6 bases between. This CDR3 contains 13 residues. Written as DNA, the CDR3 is TGTGCCAGCAGTCCTATTTCCTACAATGAGCAGTTCTTC. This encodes CASSPISYNEQFF.

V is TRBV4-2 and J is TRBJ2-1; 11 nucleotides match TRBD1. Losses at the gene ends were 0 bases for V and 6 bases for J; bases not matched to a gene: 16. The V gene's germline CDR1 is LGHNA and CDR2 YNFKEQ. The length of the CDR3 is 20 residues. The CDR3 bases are TGTGCCAGCAGCCAAGAAGGCGCTTTGGGACAGGGGGATATCGGCAATGAGCAGTTCTTC. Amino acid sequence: CASSQEGALGQGDIGNEQFF.

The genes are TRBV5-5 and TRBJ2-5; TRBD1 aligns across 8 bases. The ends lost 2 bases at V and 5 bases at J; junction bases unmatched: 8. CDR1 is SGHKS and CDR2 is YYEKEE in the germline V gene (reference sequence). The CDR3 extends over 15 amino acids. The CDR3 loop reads CASSLRTGSRETQYF. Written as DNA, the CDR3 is TGTGCCAGCAGCTTACGGACAGGGAGTCGGGAGACCCAGTACTTC.

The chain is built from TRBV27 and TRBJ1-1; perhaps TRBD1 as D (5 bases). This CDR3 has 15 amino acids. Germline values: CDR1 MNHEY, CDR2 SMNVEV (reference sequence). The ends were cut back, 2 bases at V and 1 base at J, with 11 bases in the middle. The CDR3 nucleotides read TGTGCCAGCAGTTTAGAGTGGACACAGAACACTGAAGCTTTCTTT. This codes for CASSLEWTQNTEAFF.

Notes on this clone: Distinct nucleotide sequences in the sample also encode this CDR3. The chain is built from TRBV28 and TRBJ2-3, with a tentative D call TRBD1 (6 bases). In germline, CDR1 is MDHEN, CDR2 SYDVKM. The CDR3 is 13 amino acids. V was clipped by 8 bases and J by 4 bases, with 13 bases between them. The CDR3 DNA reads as TGTGCCAGCTACAGGGCACCGGCAGATACGCAGTATTTT. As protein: CASYRAPADTQYF.

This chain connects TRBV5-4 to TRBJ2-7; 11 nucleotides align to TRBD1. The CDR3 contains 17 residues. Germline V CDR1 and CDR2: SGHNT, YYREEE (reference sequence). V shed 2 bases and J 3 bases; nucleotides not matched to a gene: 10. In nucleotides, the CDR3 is TGTGCCAGCAGCTTTAGACCAAGAGGGACAGGGGGCTACGAGCAGTACTTC. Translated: CASSFRPRGTGGYEQYF. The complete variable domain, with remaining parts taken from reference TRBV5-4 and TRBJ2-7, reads ETGVTQSPTHLIKTRGQQVTLRCSSQSGHNTVSWYQQALGQGPQFIFQYYREEENGRGNFPPRFSGLQFPNYSSELNVNALELDDSALYLCASSFRPRGTGGYEQYFGPGTRLTVT.

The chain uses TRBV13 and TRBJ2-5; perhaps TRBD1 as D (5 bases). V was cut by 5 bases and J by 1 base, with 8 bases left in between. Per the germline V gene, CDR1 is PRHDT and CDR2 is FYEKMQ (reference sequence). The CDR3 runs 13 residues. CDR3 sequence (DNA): TGTGCCAGCAGCATAGACAGCCAAGAGACCCAGTACTTC. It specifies CASSIDSQETQYF.

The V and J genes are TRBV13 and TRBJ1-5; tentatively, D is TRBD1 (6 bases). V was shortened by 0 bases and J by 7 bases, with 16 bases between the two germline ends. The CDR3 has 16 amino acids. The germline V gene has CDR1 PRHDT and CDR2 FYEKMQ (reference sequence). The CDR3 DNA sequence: TGTGCCAGCAGCTTAGGCCGCGGGGGCAAGGGGCAGCCCCAGCATTTT. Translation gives CASSLGRGGKGQPQHF.

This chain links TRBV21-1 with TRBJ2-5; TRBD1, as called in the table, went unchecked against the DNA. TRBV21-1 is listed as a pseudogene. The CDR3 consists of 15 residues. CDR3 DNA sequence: TGTGCCAGCAGCCTCGGCAGGGGTTTCGTAGAGACCCAGTACTTC. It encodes CASSLGRGFVETQYF.

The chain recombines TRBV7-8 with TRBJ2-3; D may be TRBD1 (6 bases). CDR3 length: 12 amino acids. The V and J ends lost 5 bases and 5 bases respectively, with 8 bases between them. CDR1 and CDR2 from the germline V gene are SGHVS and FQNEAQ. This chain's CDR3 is CASSPDRDTQYF. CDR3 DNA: TGTGCCAGCAGCCCGGACAGAGATACGCAGTATTTT.

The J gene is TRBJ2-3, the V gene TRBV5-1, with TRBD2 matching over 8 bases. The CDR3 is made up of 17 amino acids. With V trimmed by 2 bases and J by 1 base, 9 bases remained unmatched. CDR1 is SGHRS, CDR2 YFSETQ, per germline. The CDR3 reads CASSFTTAGDGTDTQYF. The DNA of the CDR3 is TGCGCCAGCAGCTTTACGACAGCGGGGGACGGCACAGATACGCAGTATTTT.

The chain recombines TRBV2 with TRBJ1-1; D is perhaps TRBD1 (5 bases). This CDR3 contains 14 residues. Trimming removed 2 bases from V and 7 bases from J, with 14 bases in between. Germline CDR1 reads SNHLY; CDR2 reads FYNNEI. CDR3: CASSERGPSHEAFF. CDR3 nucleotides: TGTGCCAGCAGTGAAAGGGGTCCCTCCCATGAAGCTTTCTTT.

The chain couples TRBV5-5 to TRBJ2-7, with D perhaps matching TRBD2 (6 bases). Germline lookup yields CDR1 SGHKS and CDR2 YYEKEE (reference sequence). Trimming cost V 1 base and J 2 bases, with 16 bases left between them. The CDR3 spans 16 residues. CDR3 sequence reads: CASSLPAGTSAYEQYF. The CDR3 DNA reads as TGTGCCAGCAGCTTGCCGGCAGGGACTTCCGCCTACGAGCAGTACTTC.

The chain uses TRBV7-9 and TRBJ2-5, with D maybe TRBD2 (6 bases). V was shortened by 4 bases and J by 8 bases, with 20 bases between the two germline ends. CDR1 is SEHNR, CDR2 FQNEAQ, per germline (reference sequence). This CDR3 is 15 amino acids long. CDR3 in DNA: TGTGCCAGCAGCTCGAAACTAGCTTCTAGGGGTACCCAGTACTTC. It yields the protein CASSSKLASRGTQYF.

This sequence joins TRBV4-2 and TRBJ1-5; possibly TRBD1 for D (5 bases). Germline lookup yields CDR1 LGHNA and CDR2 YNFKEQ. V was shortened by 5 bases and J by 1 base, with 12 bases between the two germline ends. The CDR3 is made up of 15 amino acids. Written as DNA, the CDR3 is TGTGCCAGCAGCTCAGGGCTCGGGAGCAATCAGCCCCAGCATTTT. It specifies CASSSGLGSNQPQHF.

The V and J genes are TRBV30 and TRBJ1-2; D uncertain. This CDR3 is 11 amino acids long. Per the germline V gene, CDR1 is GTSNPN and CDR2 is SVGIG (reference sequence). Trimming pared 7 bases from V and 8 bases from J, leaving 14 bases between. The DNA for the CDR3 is TGTGCCTCCTACCATCGCGGGGGCTACACCTTC. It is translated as CASYHRGGYTF.

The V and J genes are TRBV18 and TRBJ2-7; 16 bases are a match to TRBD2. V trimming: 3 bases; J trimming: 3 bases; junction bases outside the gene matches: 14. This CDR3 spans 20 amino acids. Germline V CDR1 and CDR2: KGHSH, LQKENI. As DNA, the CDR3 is TGTGCCAGCTCACCCCGGTCCGGGACTAGCGGGAGGGTCTTCTACTACGAGCAGTACTTC. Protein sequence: CASSPRSGTSGRVFYYEQYF.

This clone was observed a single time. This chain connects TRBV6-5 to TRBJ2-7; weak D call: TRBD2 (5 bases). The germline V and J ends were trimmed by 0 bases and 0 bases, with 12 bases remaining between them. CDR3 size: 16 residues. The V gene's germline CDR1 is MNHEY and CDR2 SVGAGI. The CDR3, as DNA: TGTGCCAGCAGTTACTCGAGGGCAGCACACTCCTACGAGCAGTACTTC. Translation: CASSYSRAAHSYEQYF.

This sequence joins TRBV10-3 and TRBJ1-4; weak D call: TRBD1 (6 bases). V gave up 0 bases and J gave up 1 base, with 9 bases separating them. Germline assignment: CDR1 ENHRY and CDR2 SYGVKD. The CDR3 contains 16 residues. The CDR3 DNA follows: TGTGCCATCAGTGAGTCTCAGGGGAGAACTAATGAAAAACTGTTTTTT. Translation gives CAISESQGRTNEKLFF.

CDR3 sequence: CASSLDGNYGYTF. The CDR3 coding sequence is TGTGCCAGCAGTTTAGACGGGAACTATGGCTACACCTTC. V usage is TRBV27 and J usage is TRBJ1-2; D remains ambiguous. The germline V gene encodes CDR1 MNHEY and CDR2 SMNVEV (reference sequence). CDR3 size: 13 residues. The V gene lost 2 bases and the J gene lost 2 bases, with 6 bases spanning the gap.